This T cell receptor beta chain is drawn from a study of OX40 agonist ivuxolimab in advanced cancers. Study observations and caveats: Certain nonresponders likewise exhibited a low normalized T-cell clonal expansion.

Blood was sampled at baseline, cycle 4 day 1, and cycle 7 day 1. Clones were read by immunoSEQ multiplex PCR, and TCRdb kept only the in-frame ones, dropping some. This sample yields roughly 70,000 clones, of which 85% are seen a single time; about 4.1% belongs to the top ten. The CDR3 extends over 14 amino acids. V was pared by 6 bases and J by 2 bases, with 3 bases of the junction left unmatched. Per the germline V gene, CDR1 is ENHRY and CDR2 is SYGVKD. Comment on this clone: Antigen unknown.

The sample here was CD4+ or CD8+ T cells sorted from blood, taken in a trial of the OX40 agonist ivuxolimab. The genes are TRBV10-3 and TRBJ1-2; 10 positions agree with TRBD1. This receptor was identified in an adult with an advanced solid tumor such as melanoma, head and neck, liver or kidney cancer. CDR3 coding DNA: TGTGCCATCAGCGGGACAGGGGAAAACTATGGCTACACCTTC. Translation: CAISGTGENYGYTF.